These T cell receptor beta chains were read from a single sample in a study of human T cells and chemical hapten exposure. TCRdb reprocessed the RACE reads via MiXCR and lists one record per CDR3 protein. The sample yields some 330,000 distinct CDR3 sequences, approximately 5.8% seen once. The source was whole blood, collected in connection with sensitization to the hapten diphenylcyclopropenone (DPC). The origin of the receptors is a woman aged 18-35 years with alopecia areata. Some clones in this sample may be carry-over from other donors' samples. Both conserved end residues are part of each CDR3. D genes are given only for firm matches. The size entry is marked missing in some rows and otherwise reads once, few, many or a size class.

many	TRBV7-9	TRBD1	TRBJ1-1	TGTGCCAGCAGCCTATCAGGGGGCGCATCCACTGAAGCTTTCTTT	CASSLSGGASTEAFF
few	TRBV7-9	NA	TRBJ2-1	TGTGCCAGCAGCCACCCCCCGGGCAATGAGCAGTTCTTC	CASSHPPGNEQFF
NA	TRBV12-3/TRBV12-4	NA	TRBJ1-4	TGTGCCAGCAGTTTATCCGGGGCCCTGGAAAAACTGTTTTTT	CASSLSGALEKLFF
NA	TRBV3-1	NA	TRBJ1-5	TGTGCCAGCAGCCAAGGTGCCCGGAGTCAGCCCCAGCATTTT	CASSQGARSQPQHF
few	TRBV29-1	NA	TRBJ2-2	TGCAGCGTTGACGAGGAGGCCGGGGAGCTGTTTTTT	CSVDEEAGELFF
few	TRBV7-7	NA	TRBJ2-5	TGTGCTAGCAGCTTAGGTCTAGGGGGTTCGGAGACCCAGTACTTC	CASSLGLGGSETQYF
many	TRBV7-8	TRBD2	TRBJ2-3	TGTGCCAGCAGCTTACCGGGGACTAGCACTGGACCGACAGATACGCAGTATTTT	CASSLPGTSTGPTDTQYF
many	TRBV6-5	TRBD1	TRBJ2-3	TGTGCCAGCAGTTACCTTATGCCGGGACAGGGGTCAGATACGCAGTATTTT	CASSYLMPGQGSDTQYF
NA	TRBV7-8	NA	TRBJ1-6	TGTGCCAGCAGCTCCGACAGTTCACCCCTCCACTTT	CASSSDSSPLHF
NA	TRBV5-5	TRBD2	TRBJ2-7	TGTGCCAGCAGCGGGACTAGCGGGGGGTTCTCCTACGAGCAGTACTTC	CASSGTSGGFSYEQYF
few	TRBV6-2/TRBV6-3	TRBD2	TRBJ2-7	TGTGCCAGCAGTTACGCCCGGGGGGGCGGGTTCGACGAGCAGTACTTC	CASSYARGGGFDEQYF
NA	TRBV12-2	NA	TRBJ1-1	TGTGCAAGTCGCTTGGAGGTGGCGAGTGAAGCTTTCTTT	CASRLEVASEAFF
NA	TRBV12-3/TRBV12-4	NA	TRBJ1-1	TGTGCCAGCAGTCGTTACGGGACACCCCATAATGAAGCTTTCTTT	CASSRYGTPHNEAFF
few	TRBV29-1	NA	TRBJ2-2	TGCAGCGCCAGGAGGGGTCTGAACACCGGGGAGCTGTTTTTT	CSARRGLNTGELFF
many	TRBV5-5	NA	TRBJ1-4	TGTGCCAGCAGCGTAATTGTCGACCCAGAAAAACTGTTTTTT	CASSVIVDPEKLFF
few	TRBV29-1	TRBD2	TRBJ2-3	TGCAGCGTTGGTATAGCGGGGGGGACCGATACGCAGTATTTT	CSVGIAGGTDTQYF
many	TRBV6-1	NA	TRBJ1-1	TGTGCCAGCAGTGACGGGAGCGGGGCAGATCTCCGGAACACTGAAGCTTTCTTT	CASSDGSGADLRNTEAFF
NA	TRBV10-3	NA	TRBJ1-2	TGTGCCATCAGTGGTGTGAGGGTGGATGGCTACACCTTC	CAISGVRVDGYTF
many	TRBV6-1	NA	TRBJ2-4	TGTGCCAGCAGTGACTTTGACACAAATATAGCCAAAAACATTCAGTACTTC	CASSDFDTNIAKNIQYF
many	TRBV24-1	NA	TRBJ1-2	TGTGCCACCAGTGGGCGGATGAACTATGGCTACACCTTC	CATSGRMNYGYTF